The sequence of this T cell receptor beta chain was determined in a study of post-analysis software for immune sequencing data. Across the study: In terms of disease course, relapsing-remitting, secondary progressive and progressive-relapsing multiple sclerosis were included.

The study, taken as a whole, reports: Five or six TRBV segments were more frequent in patients than controls; TRBV5-6, TRBV5-1 and TRBV20-1 belonged to this group.

V was pared by 7 bases and J by 2 bases, with 21 bases between. This CDR3 comprises 17 residues. The germline CDR1 and CDR2 sequences are PRHDT and FYEKMQ (reference sequence). Sequencing libraries made from TCR beta cDNA carried unique molecular identifiers. Roughly 0.5 million cDNA molecules were obtained from roughly 0.93 to 9.6 million T cells. One entry per CDR3 protein, called by TCRdb with MiXCR from the PCR reads. The table lists some 260,000 distinct CDR3 sequences, 36% of them singletons. This clonotype was picked up many times. The antigen is unknown. This chain connects TRBV13 to TRBJ2-1; D uncertain. The sample taken for sequencing was blood. This receptor was identified in a girl under 18 with multiple sclerosis. Here the CDR3 DNA reads TGTGCCAGCACCCTTTTTGGTGATTTGGTCACCTACAATGAGCAGTTCTTC. Encoded protein: CASTLFGDLVTYNEQFF.